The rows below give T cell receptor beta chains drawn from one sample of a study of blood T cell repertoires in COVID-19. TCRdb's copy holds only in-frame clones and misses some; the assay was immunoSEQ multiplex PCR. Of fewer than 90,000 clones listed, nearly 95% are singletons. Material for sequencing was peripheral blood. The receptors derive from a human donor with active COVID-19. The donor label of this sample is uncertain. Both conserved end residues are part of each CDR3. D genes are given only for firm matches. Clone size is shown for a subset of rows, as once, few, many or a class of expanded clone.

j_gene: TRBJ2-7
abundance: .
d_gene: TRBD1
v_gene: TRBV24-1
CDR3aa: CATSVSGGRNEQYF
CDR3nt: TGTGCCACCAGTGTATCAGGGGGCAGAAACGAGCAGTACTTC

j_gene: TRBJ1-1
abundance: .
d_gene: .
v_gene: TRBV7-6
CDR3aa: CASSSRVNTEAFF
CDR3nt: TGTGCCAGCAGCTCCAGGGTGAACACTGAAGCTTTCTTT

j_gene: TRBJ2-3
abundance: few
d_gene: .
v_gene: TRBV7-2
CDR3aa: CASSSNMIVADTQYF
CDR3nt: TGTGCCAGCAGCTCCAACATGATCGTGGCAGATACGCAGTATTTT

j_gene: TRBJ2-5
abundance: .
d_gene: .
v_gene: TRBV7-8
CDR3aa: CASSRHGVQETQYF
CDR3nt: TGTGCCAGCAGCCGACACGGGGTTCAAGAGACCCAGTACTTC

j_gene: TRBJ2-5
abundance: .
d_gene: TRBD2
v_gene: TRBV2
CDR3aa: CASSEARGGVQTQYF
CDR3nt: TGTGCCAGCAGTGAAGCGCGGGGGGGCGTACAGACCCAGTACTTC

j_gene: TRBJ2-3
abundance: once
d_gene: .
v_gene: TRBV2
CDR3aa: CASSVRADTQYF
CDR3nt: TGTGCCAGCAGTGTCCGGGCAGATACGCAGTATTTT

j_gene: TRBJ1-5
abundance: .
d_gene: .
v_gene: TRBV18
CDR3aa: CASSQQEISNQPQHF
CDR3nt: TGTGCCAGCTCACAACAAGAAATAAGCAATCAGCCCCAGCATTTT

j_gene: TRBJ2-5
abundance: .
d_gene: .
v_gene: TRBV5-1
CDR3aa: CASSRELETQYF
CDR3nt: TGCGCCAGCAGCCGGGAATTAGAGACCCAGTACTTC

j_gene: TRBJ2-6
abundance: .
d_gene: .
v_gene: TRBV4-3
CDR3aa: CASSLEVRPSGANVLTF
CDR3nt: TGCGCCAGCAGCCTAGAAGTGAGGCCCTCTGGGGCCAACGTCCTGACTTTC

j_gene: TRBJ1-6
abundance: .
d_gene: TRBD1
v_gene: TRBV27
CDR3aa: CASTPAADRGNNSPLHF
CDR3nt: TGTGCCAGCACTCCGGCCGCCGACAGGGGGAATAATTCACCCCTCCACTTT

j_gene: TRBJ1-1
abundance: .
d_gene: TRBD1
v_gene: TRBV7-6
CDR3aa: CASSRWDSPPGSEAFF
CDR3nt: TGTGCCAGCAGCCGATGGGACAGCCCACCGGGTAGCGAAGCTTTCTTT

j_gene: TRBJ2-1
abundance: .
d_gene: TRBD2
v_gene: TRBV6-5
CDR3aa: CASSYGSRESYNEQFF
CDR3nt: TGTGCCAGCAGTTACGGATCGCGGGAGTCTTACAATGAGCAGTTCTTC

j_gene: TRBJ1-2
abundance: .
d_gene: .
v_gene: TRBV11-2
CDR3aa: CASSLRTQGGYTF
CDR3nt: TGTGCCAGCAGCTTACGTACGCAGGGTGGCTACACCTTC

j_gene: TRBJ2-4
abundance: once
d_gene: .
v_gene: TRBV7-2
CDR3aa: CASSPQGADIQYF
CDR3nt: TGTGCCAGCAGCCCTCAAGGGGCGGACATTCAGTACTTC

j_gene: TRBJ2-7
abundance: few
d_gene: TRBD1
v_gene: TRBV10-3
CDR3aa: CAISESIIRGQGGSYEQYF
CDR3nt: TGTGCCATCAGTGAGTCTATCATTAGGGGACAGGGGGGCTCCTACGAGCAGTACTTC

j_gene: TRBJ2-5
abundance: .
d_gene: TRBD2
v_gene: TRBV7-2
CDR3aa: CASSWGGGSQETQYF
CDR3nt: TGTGCCAGCAGTTGGGGCGGGGGTTCGCAAGAGACCCAGTACTTC

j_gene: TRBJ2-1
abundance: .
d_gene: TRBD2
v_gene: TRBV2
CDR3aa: CASRIGTSGGVEQFF
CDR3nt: TGTGCCAGCAGGATCGGGACTAGCGGGGGAGTTGAGCAGTTCTTC

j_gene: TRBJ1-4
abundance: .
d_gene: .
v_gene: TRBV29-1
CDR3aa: CSVPGTVHEKLFF
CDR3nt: TGCAGCGTTCCCGGGACTGTGCATGAAAAACTGTTTTTT

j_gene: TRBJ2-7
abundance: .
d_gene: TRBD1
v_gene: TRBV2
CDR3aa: CASTEAPAGGHEQYF
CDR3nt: TGTGCCAGCACGGAAGCTCCGGCAGGGGGCCACGAGCAGTACTTC

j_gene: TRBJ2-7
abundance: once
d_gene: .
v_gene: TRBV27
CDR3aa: CASRSTPGAYIHEQYF
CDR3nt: TGTGCCAGCAGATCCACCCCAGGGGCTTATATCCACGAGCAGTACTTC